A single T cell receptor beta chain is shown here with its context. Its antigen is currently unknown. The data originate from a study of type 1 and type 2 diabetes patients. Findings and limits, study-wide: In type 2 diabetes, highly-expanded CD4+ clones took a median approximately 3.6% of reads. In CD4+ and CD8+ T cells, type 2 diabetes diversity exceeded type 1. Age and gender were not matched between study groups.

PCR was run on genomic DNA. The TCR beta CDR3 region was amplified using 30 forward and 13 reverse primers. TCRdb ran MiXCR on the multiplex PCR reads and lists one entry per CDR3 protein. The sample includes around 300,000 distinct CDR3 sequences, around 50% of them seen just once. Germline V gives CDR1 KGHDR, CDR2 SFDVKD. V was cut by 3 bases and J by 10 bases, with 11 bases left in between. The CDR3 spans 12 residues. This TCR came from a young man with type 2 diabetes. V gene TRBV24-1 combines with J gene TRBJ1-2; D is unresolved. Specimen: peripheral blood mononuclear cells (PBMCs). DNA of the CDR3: TGTGCCACCAGTGATCTCTTAAACGACTACACCTTC. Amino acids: CATSDLLNDYTF.